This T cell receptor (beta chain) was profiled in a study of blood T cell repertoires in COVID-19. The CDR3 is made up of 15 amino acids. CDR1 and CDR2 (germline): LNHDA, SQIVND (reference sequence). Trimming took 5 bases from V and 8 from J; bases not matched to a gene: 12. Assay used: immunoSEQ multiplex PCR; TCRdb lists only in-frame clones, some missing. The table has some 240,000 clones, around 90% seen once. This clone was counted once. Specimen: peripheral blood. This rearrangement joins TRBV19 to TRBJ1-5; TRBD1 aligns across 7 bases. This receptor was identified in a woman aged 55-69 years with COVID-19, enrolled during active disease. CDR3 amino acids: CASSDRVIQVEPQHF. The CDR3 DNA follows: TGTGCCAGTAGTGACAGGGTCATTCAGGTGGAGCCCCAGCATTTT.